These 9 T cell receptor beta chains came from one sample sequenced in a study of T cell changes during pregnancy in multiple sclerosis. Sequencing used immunoSEQ multiplex PCR; TCRdb keeps in-frame clones, though not all of them. The sample includes around 62,000 clones, 91% of them seen just once. Sequences were derived from CD4+ T cells from peripheral blood mononuclear cells, sampled in the first trimester of pregnancy. Every receptor here comes from a female donor with multiple sclerosis, enrolled in a pregnancy study.

V and J are TRBV23-1 and TRBJ1-3, with unresolved D. TRBV23-1 is flagged as an ORF with uncertain function. This CDR3 is built from 18 residues. V lost 0 bases and J lost 3, with 18 bases in between. The CDR3 spells CASSQSLGRLISGNTIYF. The CDR3 DNA sequence: TGCGCCAGCAGTCAATCGTTGGGCAGGTTAATAAGTGGAAACACCATATATTTT.

The V call is TRBV30, the J call TRBJ1-1, with D perhaps TRBD1 (6 bases). The CDR3 has 14 residues. Germline V gives CDR1 GTSNPN, CDR2 SVGIG (reference sequence). V dropped 1 base and J dropped 5 bases, with 14 bases sitting between them. CDR3 sequence: CAWSAATGGTEAFF. The CDR3 DNA follows: TGTGCCTGGAGTGCGGCGACAGGTGGTACTGAAGCTTTCTTT.

This sequence joins TRBV4-2 and TRBJ1-1; 8 nucleotides match TRBD1. CDR3 length: 17 amino acids. Per germline, CDR1 LGHNA and CDR2 YNFKEQ. The J segment lost 2 bases and the V segment lost 0 bases, leaving 8 bases of the junction unmatched. The CDR3 nucleotides are TGTGCCAGCAGCCAAGACCTCAGGGGGCCCGGTAACACTGAAGCTTTCTTT. This encodes CASSQDLRGPGNTEAFF.

The CDR3 is CASSLGQNYNSPLHF. The DNA for the CDR3 is TGCGCCAGCAGCTTGGGACAGAACTATAATTCACCCCTCCACTTT. This chain uses TRBV5-1 with TRBJ1-6; D possibly corresponds to TRBD1 (5 bases). This CDR3 contains 15 residues. The V gene lost 0 bases and the J gene lost 3 bases, with 7 bases spanning the gap. CDR1 and CDR2 from the germline V gene are SGHRS and YFSETQ.

The CDR3 here is CASSLATSGGRNTQYF. The CDR3 region has the DNA TGTGCCAGCAGCTTAGCTACTAGCGGGGGGCGGAATACGCAGTATTTT. V usage is TRBV7-2 and J usage is TRBJ2-3; the match to TRBD2 covers 12 bases. The CDR3 extends over 16 amino acids. Germline trimming cut 0 bases from V and 7 bases from J; bases unmatched to any gene: 5. The germline CDR1 and CDR2 sequences are SGHTA and FQGNSA.

The V call is TRBV11-2, the J call TRBJ2-2, with TRBD1 identical over 7 bases. J was trimmed by 2 bases and V by 5 bases; bases with no gene match: 8. This CDR3 is 16 amino acids long. The germline CDR1 and CDR2 sequences are SGHAT and FQNNGV. As DNA, the CDR3 is TGTGCCAGCAGCATCCGACAGGGCGGCAACACCGGGGAGCTGTTTTTT. Translating gives CASSIRQGGNTGELFF.

This sequence joins TRBV5-1 and TRBJ2-7, with D perhaps TRBD1 (6 bases). This CDR3 region has 14 residues. CDR1 is SGHRS and CDR2 is YFSETQ in the germline V gene. The ends were cut back, 0 bases at V and 2 bases at J, with 9 bases in the middle. The CDR3 nucleotides are TGCGCCAGCAGCTTGGAGGCAGGGGCCTACGAGCAGTACTTC. It is translated as CASSLEAGAYEQYF.

The chain links TRBV5-4 to TRBJ1-2, with 8 bases aligning to TRBD1. The CDR3 covers 13 residues. V was clipped by 4 bases and J by 3 bases; unmatched bases: 2. Per germline, CDR1 SGHNT and CDR2 YYREEE (reference sequence). CDR3 region: CASSVDRDYGYTF. In DNA, the CDR3 is TGTGCCAGCAGCGTGGACAGGGACTATGGCTACACCTTC.

The J gene is TRBJ2-2, the V gene TRBV11-2, with 7 bases that match TRBD2. The CDR3 extends over 17 amino acids. Germline lookup yields CDR1 SGHAT and CDR2 FQNNGV. With V trimmed by 3 bases and J by 3 bases, 10 bases remained unmatched. This CDR3 reads CASSLPRRAGDTGELFF. CDR3 nucleotide sequence: TGTGCCAGCAGCTTGCCGAGGCGGGCGGGGGACACCGGGGAGCTGTTTTTT.